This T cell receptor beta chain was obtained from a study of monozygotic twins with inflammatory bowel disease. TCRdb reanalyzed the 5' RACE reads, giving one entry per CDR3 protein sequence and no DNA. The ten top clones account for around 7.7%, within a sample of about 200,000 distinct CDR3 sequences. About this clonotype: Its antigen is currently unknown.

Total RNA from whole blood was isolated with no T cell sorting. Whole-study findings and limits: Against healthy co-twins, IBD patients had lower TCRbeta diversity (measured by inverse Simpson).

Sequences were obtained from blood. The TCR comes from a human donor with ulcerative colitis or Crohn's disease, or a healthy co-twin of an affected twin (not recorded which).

CDR3 protein: CASSLRLGTGTQYF. V gene TRBV12-3 or TRBV12-4 combines with J gene TRBJ2-3; no DNA is available, so the TRBD1 call from TCRdb remains unchecked. The CDR3 is made up of 14 amino acids.